Each of the 7 T cell receptor beta chains below was sequenced from the same sample in a study of cytomegalovirus exposure and HLA in healthy donors. 60 Vbeta and 13 Jbeta primers were used in PCR. Repertoires were generated with immunoSEQ multiplex PCR, while TCRdb's copy carries only in-frame clones and drops some. The table shows about 110,000 clones, with over 65% occurring only once. The sequenced material came from PBMCs. These receptors were obtained from a woman between 25 and 40 years old in good health and CMV-seronegative.

The chain uses TRBV28 and TRBJ2-2; 15 bases fit TRBD2. J lost 5 bases, V lost 7 bases, and 14 bases had no gene match. Looked up from germline, CDR1 is MDHEN and CDR2 is SYDVKM. This CDR3 has 19 amino acids. CDR3 coding DNA: TGTGCCAGCACCCAAAATGGACTAGCGGGAGGGGGCTGGACCGGGGAGCTGTTTTTT. Translation: CASTQNGLAGGGWTGELFF.

The chain couples TRBV10-3 to TRBJ2-7; 8 nucleotides match TRBD1. This CDR3 is 13 amino acids long. Germline trimming cut 6 bases from V and 6 bases from J; bases unmatched to any gene: 7. Germline V CDR1 and CDR2: ENHRY, SYGVKD. The CDR3: CAISPGQGGEQYF. CDR3 in DNA: TGTGCCATCAGCCCCGGACAGGGAGGCGAGCAGTACTTC.

The chain employs TRBV25-1 and TRBJ2-7; D possibly corresponds to TRBD1 (6 bases). V was clipped by 3 bases and J by 6 bases, with 12 bases between them. This CDR3 has 13 amino acids. Looked up from germline, CDR1 is MGHDK and CDR2 is SYGVNS. As DNA, the CDR3 is TGTGCCAGCAGTGAGACAGGTAGTTCCGAGCAGTACTTC. Residues: CASSETGSSEQYF.

This clone has a handful of counts. V usage is TRBV19 and J usage is TRBJ1-2; possibly TRBD1 for D (6 bases). The germline CDR1 and CDR2 sequences are LNHDA and SQIVND (reference sequence). V was pared by 3 bases and J by 7 bases, with 12 bases between. The CDR3 has 13 residues. The CDR3 coding sequence is TGTGCCAGTAGTATCGGGCCAGGGGTTGGCTACACCTTC. Translated: CASSIGPGVGYTF.

This clone has only one observation. The rearrangement uses TRBV6-4 and TRBJ2-3; D unclear. The CDR3 consists of 13 residues. The V gene's germline CDR1 is MRHNA and CDR2 SNTAGT. V lost 6 bases, J lost 4 bases, and 11 bases lay in between. The chain's CDR3 is CASSLELADTQYF. The CDR3 DNA reads as TGTGCCAGCAGCCTGGAGTTGGCAGATACGCAGTATTTT.

Here the CDR3 reads CASSYSFQPAENTIYF. The CDR3 DNA reads as TGTGCCAGCAGTTACTCGTTTCAACCGGCGGAAAACACCATATATTTT. V gene TRBV6-5 combines with J gene TRBJ1-3; D not certain. CDR3 length: 16 residues. Germline V gene sequence: CDR1 MNHEY, CDR2 SVGAGI. The V end lost 0 bases, the J end lost 6 bases, and 15 bases lay between the germline ends.

The gene calls are TRBV11-2 and TRBJ1-1; D not certain. This CDR3 has 13 amino acids. Trimming removed 0 bases at V and 7 bases at J, with 9 bases between. The V gene's germline CDR1 is SGHAT and CDR2 FQNNGV. CDR3 sequence reads: CASSLEHGVEAFF. The DNA of the CDR3 is TGTGCCAGCAGCTTAGAGCACGGGGTTGAAGCTTTCTTT.